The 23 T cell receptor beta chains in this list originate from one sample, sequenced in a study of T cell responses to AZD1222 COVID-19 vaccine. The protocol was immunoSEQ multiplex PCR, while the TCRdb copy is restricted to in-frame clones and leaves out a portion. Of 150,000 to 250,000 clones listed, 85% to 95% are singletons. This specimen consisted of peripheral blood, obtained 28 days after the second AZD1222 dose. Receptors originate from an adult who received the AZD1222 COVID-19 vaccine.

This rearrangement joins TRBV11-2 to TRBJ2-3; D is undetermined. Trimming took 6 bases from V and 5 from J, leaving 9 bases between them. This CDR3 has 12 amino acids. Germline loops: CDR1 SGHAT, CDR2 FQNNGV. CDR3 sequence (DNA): TGTGCCAGCAGTAACCGGGTAGATACGCAGTATTTT. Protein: CASSNRVDTQYF.

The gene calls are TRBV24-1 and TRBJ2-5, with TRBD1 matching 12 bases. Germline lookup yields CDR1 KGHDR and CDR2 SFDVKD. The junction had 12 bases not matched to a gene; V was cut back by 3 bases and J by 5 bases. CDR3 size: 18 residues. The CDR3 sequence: CATSDTIAGTGGGETQYF. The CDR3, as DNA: TGTGCCACCAGTGATACCATAGCCGGGACAGGGGGCGGGGAGACCCAGTACTTC.

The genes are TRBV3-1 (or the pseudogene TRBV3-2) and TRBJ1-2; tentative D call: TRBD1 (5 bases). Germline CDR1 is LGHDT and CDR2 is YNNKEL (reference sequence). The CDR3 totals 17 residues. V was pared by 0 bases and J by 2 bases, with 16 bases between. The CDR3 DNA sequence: TGTGCCAGCAGCCAAGATTGGAATCGCAGGGAAAACTATGGCTACACCTTC. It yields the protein CASSQDWNRRENYGYTF.

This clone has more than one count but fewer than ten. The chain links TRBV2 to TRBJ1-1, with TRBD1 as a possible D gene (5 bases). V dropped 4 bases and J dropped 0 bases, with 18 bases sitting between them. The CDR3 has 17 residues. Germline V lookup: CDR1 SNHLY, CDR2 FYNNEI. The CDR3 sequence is CASSASTVFSMNTEAFF. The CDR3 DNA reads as TGTGCCAGCAGTGCCTCGACAGTTTTTTCTATGAACACTGAAGCTTTCTTT.

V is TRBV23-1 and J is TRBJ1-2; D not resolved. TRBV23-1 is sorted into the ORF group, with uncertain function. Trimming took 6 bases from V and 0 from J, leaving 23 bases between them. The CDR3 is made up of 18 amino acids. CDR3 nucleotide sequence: TGCGCCAGCAGCCCTCCACCCCCGGTCCGGAAACCTAACTATGGCTACACCTTC. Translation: CASSPPPPVRKPNYGYTF.

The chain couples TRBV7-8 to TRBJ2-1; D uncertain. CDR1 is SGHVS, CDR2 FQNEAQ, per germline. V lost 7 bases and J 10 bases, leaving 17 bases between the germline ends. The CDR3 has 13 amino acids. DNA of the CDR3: TGTGCCAGCACCCCGGGTCATAAGAGGGAGCAGTTCTTC. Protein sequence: CASTPGHKREQFF.

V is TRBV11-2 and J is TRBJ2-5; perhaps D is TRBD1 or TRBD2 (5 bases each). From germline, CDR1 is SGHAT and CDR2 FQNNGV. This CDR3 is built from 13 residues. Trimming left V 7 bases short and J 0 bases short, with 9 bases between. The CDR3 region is CASTEGYQETQYF. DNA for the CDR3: TGTGCCAGCACTGAGGGGTACCAAGAGACCCAGTACTTC.

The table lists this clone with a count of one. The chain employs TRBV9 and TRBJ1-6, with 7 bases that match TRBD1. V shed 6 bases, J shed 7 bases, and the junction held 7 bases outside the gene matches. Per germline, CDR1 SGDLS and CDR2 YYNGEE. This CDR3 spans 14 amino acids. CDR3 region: CASNQGQTNSPLHF. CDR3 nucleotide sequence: TGTGCCAGCAACCAGGGACAGACGAATTCACCCCTCCACTTT.

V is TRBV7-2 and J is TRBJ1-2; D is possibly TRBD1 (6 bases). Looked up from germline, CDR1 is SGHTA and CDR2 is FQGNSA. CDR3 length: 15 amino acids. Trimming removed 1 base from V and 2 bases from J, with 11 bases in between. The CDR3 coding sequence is TGTGCCAGCAGCTTAGGAACGAGGGGGAACTATGGCTACACCTTC. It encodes CASSLGTRGNYGYTF.

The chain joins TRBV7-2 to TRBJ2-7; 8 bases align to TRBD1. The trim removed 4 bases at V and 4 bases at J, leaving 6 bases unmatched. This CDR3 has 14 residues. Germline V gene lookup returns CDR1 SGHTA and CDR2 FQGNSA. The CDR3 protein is CASSSRTGNYEQYF. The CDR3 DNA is TGTGCCAGCAGCTCCCGGACAGGGAATTACGAGCAGTACTTC.

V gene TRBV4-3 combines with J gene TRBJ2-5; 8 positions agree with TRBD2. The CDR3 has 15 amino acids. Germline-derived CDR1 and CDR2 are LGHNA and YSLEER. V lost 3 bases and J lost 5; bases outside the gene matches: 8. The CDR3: CASSHSDTGGETQYF. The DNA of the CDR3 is TGCGCCAGCAGCCATTCGGATACGGGGGGGGAGACCCAGTACTTC.

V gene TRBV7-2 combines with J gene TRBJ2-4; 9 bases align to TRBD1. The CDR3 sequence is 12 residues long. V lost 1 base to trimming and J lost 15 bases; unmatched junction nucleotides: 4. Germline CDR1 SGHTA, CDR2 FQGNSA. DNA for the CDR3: TGTGCCAGCAGCTTAGAAGACAGGGGGGCGTACTTC. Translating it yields CASSLEDRGAYF.

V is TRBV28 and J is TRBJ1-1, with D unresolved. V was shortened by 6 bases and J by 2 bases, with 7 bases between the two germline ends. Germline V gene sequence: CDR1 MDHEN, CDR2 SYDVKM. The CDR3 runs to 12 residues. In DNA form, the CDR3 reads TGTGCCAGCAGCCTATTCAACACTGAAGCTTTCTTT. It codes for CASSLFNTEAFF.

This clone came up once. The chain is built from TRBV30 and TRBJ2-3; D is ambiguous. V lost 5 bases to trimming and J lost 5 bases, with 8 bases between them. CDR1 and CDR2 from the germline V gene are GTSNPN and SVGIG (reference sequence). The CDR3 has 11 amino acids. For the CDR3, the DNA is TGTGCCTGGGGATGGCGAGATACGCAGTATTTT. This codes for CAWGWRDTQYF.

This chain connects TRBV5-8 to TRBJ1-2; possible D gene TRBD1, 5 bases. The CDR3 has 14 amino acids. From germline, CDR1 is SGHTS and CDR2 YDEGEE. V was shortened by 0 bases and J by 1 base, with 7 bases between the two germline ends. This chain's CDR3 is CASSLDGGNYGYTF. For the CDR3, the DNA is TGTGCCAGCAGCTTGGACGGGGGTAACTATGGCTACACCTTC. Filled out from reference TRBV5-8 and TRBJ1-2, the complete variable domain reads EAGVTQSPTHLIKTRGQQATLRCSPISGHTSVYWYQQALGLGLQFLLWYDEGEERNRGNFPPRFSGRQFPNYSSELNVNALELEDSALYLCASSLDGGNYGYTFGSGTRLTVV.

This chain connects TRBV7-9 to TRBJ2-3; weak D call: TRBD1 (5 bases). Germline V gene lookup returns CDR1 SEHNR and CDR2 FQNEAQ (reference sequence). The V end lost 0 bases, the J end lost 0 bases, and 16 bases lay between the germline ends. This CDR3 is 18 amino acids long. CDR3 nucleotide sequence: TGTGCCAGCAGCTTAGCAGGGGTAGGACCTCCTAGCACAGATACGCAGTATTTT. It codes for CASSLAGVGPPSTDTQYF.

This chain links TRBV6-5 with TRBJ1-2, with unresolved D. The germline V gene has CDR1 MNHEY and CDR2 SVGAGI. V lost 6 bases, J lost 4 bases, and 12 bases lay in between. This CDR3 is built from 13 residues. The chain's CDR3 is CASSDGPLYGYTF. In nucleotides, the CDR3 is TGTGCCAGCAGCGACGGACCACTCTATGGCTACACCTTC.

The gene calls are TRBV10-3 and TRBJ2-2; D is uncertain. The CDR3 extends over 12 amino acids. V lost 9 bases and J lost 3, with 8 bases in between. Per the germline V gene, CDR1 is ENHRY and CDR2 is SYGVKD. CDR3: CAIRRDTGELFF. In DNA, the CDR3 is TGTGCCATTCGAAGGGACACCGGGGAGCTGTTTTTT.

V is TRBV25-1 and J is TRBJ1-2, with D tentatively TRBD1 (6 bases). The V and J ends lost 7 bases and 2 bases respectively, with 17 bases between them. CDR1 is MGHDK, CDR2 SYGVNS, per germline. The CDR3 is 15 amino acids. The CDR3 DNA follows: TGTGCCAGCACCCCTACAAGACAGGACAACTATGGCTACACCTTC. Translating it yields CASTPTRQDNYGYTF.

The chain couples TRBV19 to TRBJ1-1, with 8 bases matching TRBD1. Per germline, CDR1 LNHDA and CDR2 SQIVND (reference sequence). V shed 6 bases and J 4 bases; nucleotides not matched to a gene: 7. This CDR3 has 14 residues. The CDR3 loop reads CASRRTGLSTEAFF. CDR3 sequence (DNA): TGTGCCAGTAGGAGGACAGGGCTTTCCACTGAAGCTTTCTTT.

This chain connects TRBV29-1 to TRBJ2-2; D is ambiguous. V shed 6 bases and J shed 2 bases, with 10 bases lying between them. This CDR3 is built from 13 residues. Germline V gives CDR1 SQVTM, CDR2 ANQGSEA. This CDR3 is CSVSELNTGELFF. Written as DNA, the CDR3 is TGCAGCGTGTCAGAATTAAACACCGGGGAGCTGTTTTTT.

The CDR3 here is CASSTHRGGSEQYF. CDR3 DNA: TGTGCCAGCAGCACTCACAGGGGGGGGAGCGAGCAGTACTTC. The chain recombines TRBV7-2 with TRBJ2-7, with D tentatively TRBD1 (8 bases). Germline V gene sequence: CDR1 SGHTA, CDR2 FQGNSA. Trimming stripped 5 bases from V and 6 bases from J, with 17 bases between. This CDR3 has 14 residues.

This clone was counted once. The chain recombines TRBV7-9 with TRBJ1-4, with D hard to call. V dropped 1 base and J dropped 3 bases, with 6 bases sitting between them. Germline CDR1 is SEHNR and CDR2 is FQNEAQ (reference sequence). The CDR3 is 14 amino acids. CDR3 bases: TGTGCCAGCAGCTTAGGGTTATCTAATGAAAAACTGTTTTTT. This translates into CASSLGLSNEKLFF. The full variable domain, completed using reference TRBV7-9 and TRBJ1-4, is DTGVSQNPRHKITKRGQNVTFRCDPISEHNRLYWYRQTLGQGPEFLTYFQNEAQLEKSRLLSDRFSAERPKGSFSTLEIQRTEQGDSAMYLCASSLGLSNEKLFFGSGTQLSVL.